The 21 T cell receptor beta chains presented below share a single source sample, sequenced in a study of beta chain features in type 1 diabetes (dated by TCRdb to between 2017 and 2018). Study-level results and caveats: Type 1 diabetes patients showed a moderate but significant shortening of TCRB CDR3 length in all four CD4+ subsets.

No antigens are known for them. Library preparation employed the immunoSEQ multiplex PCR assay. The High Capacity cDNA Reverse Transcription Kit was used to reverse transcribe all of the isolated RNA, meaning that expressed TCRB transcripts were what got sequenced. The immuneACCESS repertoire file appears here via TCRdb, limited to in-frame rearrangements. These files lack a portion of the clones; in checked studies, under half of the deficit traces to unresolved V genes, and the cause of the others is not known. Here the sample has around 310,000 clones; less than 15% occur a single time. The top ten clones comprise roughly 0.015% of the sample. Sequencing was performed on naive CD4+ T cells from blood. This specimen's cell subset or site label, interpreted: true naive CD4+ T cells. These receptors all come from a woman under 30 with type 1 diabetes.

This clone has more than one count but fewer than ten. The CDR3 here is CASSPAGQTHEQYF. The DNA for the CDR3 is TGTGCCAGCAGCCCCGCGGGGCAGACCCACGAGCAGTACTTC. The chain has TRBV7-9 and TRBJ2-7; perhaps TRBD2 as D (6 bases). V lost 5 bases and J lost 5, with 16 bases in between. Germline V gene sequence: CDR1 SEHNR, CDR2 FQNEAQ (reference sequence). The CDR3 extends over 14 amino acids.

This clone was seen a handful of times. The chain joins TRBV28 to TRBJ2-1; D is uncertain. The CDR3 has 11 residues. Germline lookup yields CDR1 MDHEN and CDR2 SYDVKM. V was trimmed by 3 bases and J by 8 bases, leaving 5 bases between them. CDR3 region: CASSLTDEQFF. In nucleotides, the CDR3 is TGTGCCAGCAGTTTGACTGATGAGCAGTTCTTC.

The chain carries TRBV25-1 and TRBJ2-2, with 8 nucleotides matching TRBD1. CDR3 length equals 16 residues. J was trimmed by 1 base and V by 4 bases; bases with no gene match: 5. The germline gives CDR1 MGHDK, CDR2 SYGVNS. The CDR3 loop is CASSGRDRMNTGELFF. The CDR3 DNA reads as TGTGCCAGCAGTGGGAGGGACAGGATGAACACCGGGGAGCTGTTTTTT. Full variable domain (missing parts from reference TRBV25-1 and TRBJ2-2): EADIYQTPRYLVIGTGKKITLECSQTMGHDKMYWYQQDPGMELHLIHYSYGVNSTEKGDLSSESTVSRIRTEHFPLTLESARPSHTSQYLCASSGRDRMNTGELFFGEGSRLTVL.

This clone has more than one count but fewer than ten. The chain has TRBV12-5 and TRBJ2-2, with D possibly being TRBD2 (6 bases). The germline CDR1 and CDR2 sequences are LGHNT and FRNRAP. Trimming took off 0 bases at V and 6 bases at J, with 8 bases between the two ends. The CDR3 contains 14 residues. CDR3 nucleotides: TGTGCTAGTGGTTTGGTGGGGACTCCCGGGGAGCTGTTTTTT. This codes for CASGLVGTPGELFF.

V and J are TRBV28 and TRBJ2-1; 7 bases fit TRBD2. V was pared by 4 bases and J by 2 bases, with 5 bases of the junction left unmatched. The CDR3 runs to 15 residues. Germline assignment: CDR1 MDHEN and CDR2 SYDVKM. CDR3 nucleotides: TGTGCCAGCAGTTCGGGTGGACTAGCCTACAATGAGCAGTTCTTC. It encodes CASSSGGLAYNEQFF.

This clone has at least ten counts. CDR3 region: CASSRGRELTDYEQYV. Written as DNA, the CDR3 is TGCGCCAGCAGTCGTGGGAGGGAACTAACCGACTACGAGCAGTACGTC. V usage is TRBV23-1 and J usage is TRBJ2-7; 7 bases line up with TRBD2. TRBV23-1 is identified as an open reading frame with a role that is uncertain. The CDR3 runs to 16 residues. Germline trimming cut 4 bases from V and 3 bases from J; bases unmatched to any gene: 12.

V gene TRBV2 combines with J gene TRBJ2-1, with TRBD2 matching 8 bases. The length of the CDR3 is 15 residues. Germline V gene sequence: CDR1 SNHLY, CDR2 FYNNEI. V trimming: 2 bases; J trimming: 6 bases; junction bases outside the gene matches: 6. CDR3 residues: CASSELGLEINEQFF. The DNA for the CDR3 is TGTGCCAGCAGTGAACTGGGACTAGAAATCAATGAGCAGTTCTTC.

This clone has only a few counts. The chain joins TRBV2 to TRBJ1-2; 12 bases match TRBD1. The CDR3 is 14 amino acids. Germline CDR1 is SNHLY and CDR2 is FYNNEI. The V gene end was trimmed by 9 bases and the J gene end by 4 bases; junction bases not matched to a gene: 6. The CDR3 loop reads CASGDRGRGYGYTF. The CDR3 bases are TGTGCCAGTGGGGACAGGGGGCGAGGCTATGGCTACACCTTC. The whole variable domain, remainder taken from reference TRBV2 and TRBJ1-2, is EPEVTQTPSHQVTQMGQEVILRCVPISNHLYFYWYRQILGQKVEFLVSFYNNEISEKSEIFDDQFSVERPDGSNFTLKIRSTKLEDSAMYFCASGDRGRGYGYTFGSGTRLTVV.

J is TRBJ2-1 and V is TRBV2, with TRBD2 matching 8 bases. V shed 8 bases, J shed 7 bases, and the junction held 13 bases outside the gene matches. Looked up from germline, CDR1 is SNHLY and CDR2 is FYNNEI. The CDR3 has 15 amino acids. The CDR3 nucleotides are TGTGCCAGCTGGAGGAGCGGGAGACAAGGGAATGAGCAGTTCTTC. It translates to CASWRSGRQGNEQFF.

In nucleotides, the CDR3 is TGCAGCGTTGAAGAACAGGGGTATACGCAGTATTTT. It encodes CSVEEQGYTQYF. V gene TRBV29-1 combines with J gene TRBJ2-3, with 7 bases aligning to TRBD1. Germline V gene sequence: CDR1 SQVTM, CDR2 ANQGSEA. This CDR3 spans 12 amino acids. With 0 bases clipped from V and 7 bases from J, the junction kept 1 base outside the gene matches.

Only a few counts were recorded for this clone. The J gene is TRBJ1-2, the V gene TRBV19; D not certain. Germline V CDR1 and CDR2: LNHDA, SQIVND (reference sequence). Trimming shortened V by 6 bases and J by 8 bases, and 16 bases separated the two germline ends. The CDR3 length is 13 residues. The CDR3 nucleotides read TGTGCCAGTAGCCCGCGATACCAGGAAGGCTACACCTTC. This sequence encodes CASSPRYQEGYTF.

Here the CDR3 reads CASSIPGQSGYNEQFF. The CDR3 DNA follows: TGTGCCAGTAGTATTCCCGGACAGAGTGGATACAATGAGCAGTTCTTC. The chain links TRBV19 to TRBJ2-1; D is perhaps TRBD1 (6 bases). Trimming took 3 bases from V and 4 from J, leaving 16 bases between them. The CDR3 is 16 residues long. Germline V gives CDR1 LNHDA, CDR2 SQIVND (reference sequence).

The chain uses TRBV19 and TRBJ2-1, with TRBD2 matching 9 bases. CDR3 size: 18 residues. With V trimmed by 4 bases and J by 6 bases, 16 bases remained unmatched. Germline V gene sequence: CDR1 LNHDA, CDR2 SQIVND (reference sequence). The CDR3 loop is CASSTRGIAGDRLNEQFF. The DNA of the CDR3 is TGTGCCAGTAGTACAAGAGGGATAGCGGGAGACAGGCTCAATGAGCAGTTCTTC.

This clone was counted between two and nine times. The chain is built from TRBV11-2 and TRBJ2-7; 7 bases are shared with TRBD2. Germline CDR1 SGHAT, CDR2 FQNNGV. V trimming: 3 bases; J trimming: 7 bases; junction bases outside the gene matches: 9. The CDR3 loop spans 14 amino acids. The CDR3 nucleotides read TGTGCCAGCAGCTTCTCGCGGGAGATGTGGGAGCAGTACTTC. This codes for CASSFSREMWEQYF.

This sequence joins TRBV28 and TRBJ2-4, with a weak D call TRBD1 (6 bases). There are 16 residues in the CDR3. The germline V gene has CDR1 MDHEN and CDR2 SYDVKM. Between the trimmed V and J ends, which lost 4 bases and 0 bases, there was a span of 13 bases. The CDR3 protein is CASSSIGGLAKNIQYF. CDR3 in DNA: TGTGCCAGCAGTTCCATTGGGGGCCTAGCCAAAAACATTCAGTACTTC.

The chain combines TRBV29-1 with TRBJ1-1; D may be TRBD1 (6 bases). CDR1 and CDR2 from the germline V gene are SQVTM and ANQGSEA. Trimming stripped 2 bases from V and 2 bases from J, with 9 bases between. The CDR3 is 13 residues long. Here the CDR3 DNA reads TGCAGCGTTGAAATACAGGGTAACACTGAAGCTTTCTTT. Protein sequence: CSVEIQGNTEAFF.

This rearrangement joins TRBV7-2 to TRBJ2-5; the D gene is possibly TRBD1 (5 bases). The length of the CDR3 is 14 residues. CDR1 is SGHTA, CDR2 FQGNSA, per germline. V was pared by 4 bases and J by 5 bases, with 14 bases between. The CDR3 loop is CASSSSAGMETQYF. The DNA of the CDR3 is TGTGCCAGCAGCTCCAGCGCAGGGATGGAGACCCAGTACTTC.

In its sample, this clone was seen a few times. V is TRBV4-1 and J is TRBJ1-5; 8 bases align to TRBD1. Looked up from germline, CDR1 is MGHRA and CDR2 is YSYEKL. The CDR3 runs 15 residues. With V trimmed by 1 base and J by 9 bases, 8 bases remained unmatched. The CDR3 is CASSQAGTGYGPQHF. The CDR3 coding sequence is TGCGCCAGCAGCCAAGCCGGGACAGGCTACGGGCCCCAGCATTTT.

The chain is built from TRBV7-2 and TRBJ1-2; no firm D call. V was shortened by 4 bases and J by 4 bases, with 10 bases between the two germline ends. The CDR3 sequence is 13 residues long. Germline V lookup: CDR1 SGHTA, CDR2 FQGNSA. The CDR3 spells CASSSVNSYGYTF. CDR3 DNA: TGTGCCAGCAGCTCGGTAAACTCCTATGGCTACACCTTC.

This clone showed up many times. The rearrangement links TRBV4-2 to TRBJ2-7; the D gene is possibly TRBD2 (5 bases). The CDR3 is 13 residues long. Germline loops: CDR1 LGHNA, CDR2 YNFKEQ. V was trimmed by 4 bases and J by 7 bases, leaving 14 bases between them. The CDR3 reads CASSRPGLSEQYF. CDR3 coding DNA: TGTGCCAGCAGCCGACCCGGACTCTCGGAGCAGTACTTC.

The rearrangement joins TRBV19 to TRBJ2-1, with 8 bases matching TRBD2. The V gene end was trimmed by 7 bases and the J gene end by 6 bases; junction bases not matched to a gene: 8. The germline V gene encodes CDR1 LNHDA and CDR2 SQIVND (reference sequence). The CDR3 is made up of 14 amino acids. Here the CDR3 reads CASKSGSPLNEQFF. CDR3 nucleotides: TGTGCCAGTAAAAGCGGGAGCCCCCTCAATGAGCAGTTCTTC.